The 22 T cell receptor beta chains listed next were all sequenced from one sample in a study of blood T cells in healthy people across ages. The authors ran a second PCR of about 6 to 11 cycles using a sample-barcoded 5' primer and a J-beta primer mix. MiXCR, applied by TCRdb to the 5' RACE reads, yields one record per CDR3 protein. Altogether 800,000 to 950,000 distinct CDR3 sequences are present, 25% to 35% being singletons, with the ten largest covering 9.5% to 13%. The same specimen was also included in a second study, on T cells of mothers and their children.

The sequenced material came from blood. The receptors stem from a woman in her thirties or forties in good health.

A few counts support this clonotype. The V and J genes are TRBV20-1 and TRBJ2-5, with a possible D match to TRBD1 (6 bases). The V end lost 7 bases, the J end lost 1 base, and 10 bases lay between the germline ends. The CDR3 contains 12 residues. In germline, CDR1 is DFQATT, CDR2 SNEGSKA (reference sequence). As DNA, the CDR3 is TGCAGTGTTAGGACAGTCCAAGAGACCCAGTACTTC. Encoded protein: CSVRTVQETQYF.

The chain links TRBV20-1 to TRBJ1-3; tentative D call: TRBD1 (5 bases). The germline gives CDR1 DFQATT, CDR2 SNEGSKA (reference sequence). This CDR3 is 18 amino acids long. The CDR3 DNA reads TGCAGCGCGAGCCGACAGTTAGTTCGGAGTGGGGCTGGAAACACCATATATTTT. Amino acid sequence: CSASRQLVRSGAGNTIYF.

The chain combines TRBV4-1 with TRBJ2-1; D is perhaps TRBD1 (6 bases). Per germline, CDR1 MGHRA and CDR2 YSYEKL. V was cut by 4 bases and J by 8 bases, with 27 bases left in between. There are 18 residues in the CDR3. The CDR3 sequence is CASSLHGLSGQGIYEQFF. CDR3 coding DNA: TGCGCCAGCAGCCTCCACGGGCTATCGGGTCAGGGGATATATGAGCAGTTCTTC.

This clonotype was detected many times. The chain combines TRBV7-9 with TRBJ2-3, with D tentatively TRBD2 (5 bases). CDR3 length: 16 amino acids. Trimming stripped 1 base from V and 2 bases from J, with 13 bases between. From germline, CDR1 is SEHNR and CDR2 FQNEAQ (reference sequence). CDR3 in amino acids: CASSLDIGSTTDTQYF. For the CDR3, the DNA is TGTGCCAGCAGCTTAGATATTGGGAGTACCACAGATACGCAGTATTTT.

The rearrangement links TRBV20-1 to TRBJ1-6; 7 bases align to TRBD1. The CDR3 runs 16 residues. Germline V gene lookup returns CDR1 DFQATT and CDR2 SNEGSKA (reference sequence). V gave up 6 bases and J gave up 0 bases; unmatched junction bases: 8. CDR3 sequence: CSARGDSSSYNSPLHF. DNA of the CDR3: TGCAGTGCCCGAGGGGACAGCAGCTCCTATAATTCACCCCTCCACTTT.

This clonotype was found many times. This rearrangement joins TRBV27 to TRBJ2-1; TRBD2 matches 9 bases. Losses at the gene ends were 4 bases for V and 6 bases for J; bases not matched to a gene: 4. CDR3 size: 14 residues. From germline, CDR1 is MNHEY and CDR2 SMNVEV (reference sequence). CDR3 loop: CASSYMTSGNEQFF. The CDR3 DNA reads TGTGCCAGCAGTTACATGACTAGCGGCAATGAGCAGTTCTTC.

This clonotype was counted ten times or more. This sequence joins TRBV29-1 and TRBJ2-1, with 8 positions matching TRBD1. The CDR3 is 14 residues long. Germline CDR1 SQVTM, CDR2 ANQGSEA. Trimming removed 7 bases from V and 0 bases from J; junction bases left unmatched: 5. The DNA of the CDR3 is TGCAGCGCCGCCACAGGGGGCTCCTACAATGAGCAGTTCTTC. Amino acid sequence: CSAATGGSYNEQFF.

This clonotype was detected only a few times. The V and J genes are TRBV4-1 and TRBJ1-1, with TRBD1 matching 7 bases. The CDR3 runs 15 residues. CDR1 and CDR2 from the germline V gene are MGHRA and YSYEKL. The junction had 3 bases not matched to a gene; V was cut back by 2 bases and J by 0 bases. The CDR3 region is CASSQTGQMNTEAFF. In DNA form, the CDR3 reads TGCGCCAGCAGCCAAACGGGACAGATGAACACTGAAGCTTTCTTT.

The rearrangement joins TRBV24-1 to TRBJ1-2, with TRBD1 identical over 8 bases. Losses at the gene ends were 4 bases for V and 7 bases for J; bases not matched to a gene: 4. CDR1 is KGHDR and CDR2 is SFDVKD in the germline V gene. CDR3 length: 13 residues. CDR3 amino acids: CATSDWTGFGYTF. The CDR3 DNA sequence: TGTGCCACCAGTGACTGGACAGGGTTTGGCTACACCTTC.

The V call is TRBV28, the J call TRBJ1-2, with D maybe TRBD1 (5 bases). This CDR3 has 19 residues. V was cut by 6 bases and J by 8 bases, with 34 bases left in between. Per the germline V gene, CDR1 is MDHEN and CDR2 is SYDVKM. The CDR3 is CASRTFGGMPGQRRDGYTF. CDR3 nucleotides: TGTGCCAGCAGAACGTTTGGCGGAATGCCGGGGCAGCGGAGGGACGGCTACACCTTC.

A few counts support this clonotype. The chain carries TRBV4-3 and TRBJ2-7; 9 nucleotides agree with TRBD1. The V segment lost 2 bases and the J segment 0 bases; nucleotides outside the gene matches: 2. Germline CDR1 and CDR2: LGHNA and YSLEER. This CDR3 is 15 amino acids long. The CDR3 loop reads CASSQQQGASYEQYF. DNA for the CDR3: TGCGCCAGCAGCCAACAACAGGGGGCCTCCTACGAGCAGTACTTC.

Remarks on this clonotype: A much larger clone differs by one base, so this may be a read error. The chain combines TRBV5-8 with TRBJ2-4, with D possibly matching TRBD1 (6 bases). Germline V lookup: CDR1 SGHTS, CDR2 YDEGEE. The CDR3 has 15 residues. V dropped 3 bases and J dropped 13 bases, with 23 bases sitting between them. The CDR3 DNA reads TGTGCCAGCAGCTCCCAGGGGATGTCGGACAATGAGCAGTACTTC. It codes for CASSSQGMSDNEQYF. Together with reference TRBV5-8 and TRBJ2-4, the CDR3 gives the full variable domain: EAGVTQSPTHLIKTRGQQATLRCSPISGHTSVYWYQQALGLGLQFLLWYDEGEERNRGNFPPRFSGRQFPNYSSELNVNALELEDSALYLCASSSQGMSDNEQYFGAGTRLSVL.

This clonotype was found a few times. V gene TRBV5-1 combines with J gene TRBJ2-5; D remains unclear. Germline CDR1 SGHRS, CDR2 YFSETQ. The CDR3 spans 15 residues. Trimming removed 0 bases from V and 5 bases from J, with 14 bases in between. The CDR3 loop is CASSLADRRLETQYF. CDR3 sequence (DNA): TGCGCCAGCAGCTTGGCTGATAGGAGACTTGAGACCCAGTACTTC. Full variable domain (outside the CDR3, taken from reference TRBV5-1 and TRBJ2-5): KAGVTQTPRYLIKTRGQQVTLSCSPISGHRSVSWYQQTPGQGLQFLFEYFSETQRNKGNFPGRFSGRQFSNSRSEMNVSTLELGDSALYLCASSLADRRLETQYFGPGTRLLVL.

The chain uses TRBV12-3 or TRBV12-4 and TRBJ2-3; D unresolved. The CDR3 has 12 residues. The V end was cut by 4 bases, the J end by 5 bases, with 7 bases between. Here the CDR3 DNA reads TGTGCCAGCAGTTCCAGTATAGATACGCAGTATTTT. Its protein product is CASSSSIDTQYF.

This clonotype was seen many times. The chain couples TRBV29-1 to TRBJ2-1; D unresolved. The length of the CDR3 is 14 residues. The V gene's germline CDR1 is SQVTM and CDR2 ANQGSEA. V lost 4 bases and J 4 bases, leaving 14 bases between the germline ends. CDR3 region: CSVVFLGTYNEQFF. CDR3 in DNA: TGCAGCGTTGTTTTCTTAGGCACTTACAATGAGCAGTTCTTC.

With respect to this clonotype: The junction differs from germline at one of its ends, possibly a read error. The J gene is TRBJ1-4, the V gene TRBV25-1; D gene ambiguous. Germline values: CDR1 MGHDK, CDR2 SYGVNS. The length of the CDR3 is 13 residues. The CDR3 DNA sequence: TGTGTCAGCAGTGGGGTCAAGGGTGAAAAACTGTTTTTT. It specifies CVSSGVKGEKLFF.

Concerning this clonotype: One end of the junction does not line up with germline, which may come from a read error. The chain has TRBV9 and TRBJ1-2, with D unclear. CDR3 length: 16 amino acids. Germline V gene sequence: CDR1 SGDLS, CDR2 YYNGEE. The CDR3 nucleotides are TGTGCCAGCAGCGTAGGACTTTTGGAATCTAACCATGGCTACACCTTC. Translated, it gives CASSVGLLESNHGYTF. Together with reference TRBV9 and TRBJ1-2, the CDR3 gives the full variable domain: DSGVTQTPKHLITATGQRVTLRCSPRSGDLSVYWYQQSLDQGLQFLIQYYNGEERAKGNILERFSAQQFPDLHSELNLSSLELGDSALYFCASSVGLLESNHGYTFGSGTRLTVV.

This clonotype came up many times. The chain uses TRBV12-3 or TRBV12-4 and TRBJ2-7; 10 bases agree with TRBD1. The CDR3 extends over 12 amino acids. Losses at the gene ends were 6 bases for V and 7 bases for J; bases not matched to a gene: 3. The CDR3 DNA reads TGTGCCAGCAGCCGGACAGGGGGAGAGCAGTACTTC. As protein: CASSRTGGEQYF.

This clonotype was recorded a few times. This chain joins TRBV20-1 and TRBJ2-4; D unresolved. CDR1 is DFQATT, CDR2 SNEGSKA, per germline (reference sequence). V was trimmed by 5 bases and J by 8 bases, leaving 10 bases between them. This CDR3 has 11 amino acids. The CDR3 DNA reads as TGCAGTGCTTGGTATAATGACATTCAGTACTTC. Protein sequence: CSAWYNDIQYF.

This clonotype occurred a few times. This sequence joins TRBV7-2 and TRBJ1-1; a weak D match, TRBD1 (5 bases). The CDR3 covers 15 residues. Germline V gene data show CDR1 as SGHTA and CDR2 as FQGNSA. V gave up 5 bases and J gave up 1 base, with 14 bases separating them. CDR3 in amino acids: CASSTSGTGNTEAFF. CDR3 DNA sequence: TGTGCCAGCAGCACCTCCGGGACGGGGAACACTGAAGCTTTCTTT.

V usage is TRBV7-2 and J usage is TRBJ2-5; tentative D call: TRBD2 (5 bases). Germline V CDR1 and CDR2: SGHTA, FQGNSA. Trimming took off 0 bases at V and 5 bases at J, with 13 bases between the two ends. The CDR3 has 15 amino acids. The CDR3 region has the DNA TGTGCCAGCAGCTTAGCCCGGGGTCGCTCGGAGACCCAGTACTTC. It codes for CASSLARGRSETQYF.

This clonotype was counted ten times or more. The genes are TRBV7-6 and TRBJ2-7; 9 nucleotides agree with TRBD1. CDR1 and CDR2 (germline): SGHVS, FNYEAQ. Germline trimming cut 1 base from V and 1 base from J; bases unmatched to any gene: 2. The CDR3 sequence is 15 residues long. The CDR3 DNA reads TGTGCCAGCAGCTTAGGGGACAGGGCTTCCTACGAGCAGTACTTC. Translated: CASSLGDRASYEQYF.